This TCR beta chain was retrieved from a study of immune evolution from preneoplasia to lung adenocarcinoma. Only in-frame clones appear in the TCRdb table, and some are missing; sequencing was by immunoSEQ multiplex PCR. The sample carries tens of thousands of clones, roughly 68% recorded once. This CDR3 has 12 residues. Trimming left V 6 bases short and J 3 bases short, with 9 bases between. The germline V gene has CDR1 WSHSY and CDR2 SAAADI. The rearrangement links TRBV10-2 to TRBJ2-7; D is uncertain. Sequenced: FFPE invasive lung adenocarcinoma tissue. This receptor was identified in a person between 60 and 70 years old with lung adenocarcinoma. The CDR3 spells CASRSPRYEQYF. CDR3 nucleotides: TGCGCCAGCAGATCCCCCCGCTACGAGCAGTACTTC.